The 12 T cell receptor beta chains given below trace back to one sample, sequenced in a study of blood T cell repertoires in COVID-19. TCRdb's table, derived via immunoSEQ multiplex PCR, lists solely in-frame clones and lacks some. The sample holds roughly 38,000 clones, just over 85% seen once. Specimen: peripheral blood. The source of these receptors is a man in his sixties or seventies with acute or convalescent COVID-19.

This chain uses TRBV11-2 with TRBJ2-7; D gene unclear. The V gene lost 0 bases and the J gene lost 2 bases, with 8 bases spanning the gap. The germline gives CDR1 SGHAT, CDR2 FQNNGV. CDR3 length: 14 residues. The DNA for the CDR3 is TGTGCCAGCAGCTTAGACGCGCCTACCTACGAGCAGTACTTC. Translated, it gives CASSLDAPTYEQYF.

CDR3 sequence (DNA): TGTGCCAGAAGCTCAGCTGCATGGACAGATGAAGAGACCCAGTACTTC. It is translated as CARSSAAWTDEETQYF. This chain joins TRBV5-3 and TRBJ2-5; tentatively, D is TRBD1 (6 bases). TRBV5-3 is an ORF, with its function uncertain. This CDR3 is built from 16 residues. Trimming removed 3 bases at V and 3 bases at J, with 18 bases between.

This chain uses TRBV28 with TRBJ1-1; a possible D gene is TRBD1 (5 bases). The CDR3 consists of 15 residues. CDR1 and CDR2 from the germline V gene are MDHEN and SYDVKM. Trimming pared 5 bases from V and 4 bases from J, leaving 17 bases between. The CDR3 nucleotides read TGTGCCAGCAGTCGCGGGGGGGGTTGGATCACTGAAGCTTTCTTT. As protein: CASSRGGGWITEAFF.

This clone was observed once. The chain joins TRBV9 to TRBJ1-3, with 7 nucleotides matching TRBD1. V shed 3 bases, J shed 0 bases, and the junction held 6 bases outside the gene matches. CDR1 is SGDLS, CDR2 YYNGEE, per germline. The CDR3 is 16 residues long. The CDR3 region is CASSALTGYSGNTIYF. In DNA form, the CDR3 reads TGTGCCAGCAGCGCACTGACAGGGTACTCTGGAAACACCATATATTTT.

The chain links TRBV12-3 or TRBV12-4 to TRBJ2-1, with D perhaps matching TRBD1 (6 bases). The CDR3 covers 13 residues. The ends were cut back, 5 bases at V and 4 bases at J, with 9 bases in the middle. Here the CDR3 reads CASSETGYNEQFF. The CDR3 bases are TGTGCCAGCAGTGAAACAGGGTACAATGAGCAGTTCTTC.

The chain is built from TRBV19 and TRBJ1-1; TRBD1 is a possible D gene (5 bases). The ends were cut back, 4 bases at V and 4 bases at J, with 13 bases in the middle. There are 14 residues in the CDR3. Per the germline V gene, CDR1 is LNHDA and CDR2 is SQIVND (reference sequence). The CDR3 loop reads CASSRRGEATEAFF. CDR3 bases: TGTGCCAGTAGTAGGAGAGGGGAGGCCACTGAAGCTTTCTTT.

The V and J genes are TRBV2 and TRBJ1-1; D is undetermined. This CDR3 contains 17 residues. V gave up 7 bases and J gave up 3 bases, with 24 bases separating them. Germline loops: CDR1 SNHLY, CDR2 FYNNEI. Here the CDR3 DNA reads TGTGCCAGCACGGAGGCAGGAGGGTCTCCGAGGGACACTGAAGCTTTCTTT. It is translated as CASTEAGGSPRDTEAFF.

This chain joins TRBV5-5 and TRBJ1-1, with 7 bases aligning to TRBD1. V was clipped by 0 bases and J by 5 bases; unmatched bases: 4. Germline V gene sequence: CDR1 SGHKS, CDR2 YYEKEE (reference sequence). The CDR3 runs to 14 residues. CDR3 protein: CASSLGGGETEAFF. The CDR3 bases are TGTGCCAGCAGCTTGGGAGGGGGCGAGACTGAAGCTTTCTTT.

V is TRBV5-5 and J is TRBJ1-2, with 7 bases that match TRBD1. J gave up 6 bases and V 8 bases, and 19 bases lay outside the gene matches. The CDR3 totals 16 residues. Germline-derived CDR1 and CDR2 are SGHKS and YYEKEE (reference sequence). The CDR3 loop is CASLKGRGYREDGYTF. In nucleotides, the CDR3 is TGTGCCAGTCTGAAGGGCAGGGGGTATAGGGAAGATGGCTACACCTTC.

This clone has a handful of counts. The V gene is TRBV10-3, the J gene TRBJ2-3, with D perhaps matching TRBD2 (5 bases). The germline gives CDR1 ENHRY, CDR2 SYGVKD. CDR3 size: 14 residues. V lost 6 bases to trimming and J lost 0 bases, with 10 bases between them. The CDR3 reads CAIRWEQSTDTQYF. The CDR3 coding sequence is TGTGCCATCAGGTGGGAGCAGAGCACAGATACGCAGTATTTT.

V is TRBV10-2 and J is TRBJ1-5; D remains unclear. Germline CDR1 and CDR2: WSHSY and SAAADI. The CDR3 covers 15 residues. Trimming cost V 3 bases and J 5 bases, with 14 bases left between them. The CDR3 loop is CASSDFGRRDQPQHF. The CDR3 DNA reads TGCGCCAGCAGTGATTTTGGGAGGCGGGATCAGCCCCAGCATTTT.

CDR3 sequence: CAISRQVTAGTSGNTGELFF. As DNA, the CDR3 is TGTGCCATCAGTAGACAGGTAACGGCCGGGACTAGCGGGAACACCGGGGAGCTGTTTTTT. The chain is built from TRBV10-3 and TRBJ2-2; 11 bases align to TRBD2. The germline CDR1 and CDR2 sequences are ENHRY and SYGVKD. The CDR3 is made up of 20 amino acids. Trimming cost V 5 bases and J 1 base; bases outside gene matches: 15.